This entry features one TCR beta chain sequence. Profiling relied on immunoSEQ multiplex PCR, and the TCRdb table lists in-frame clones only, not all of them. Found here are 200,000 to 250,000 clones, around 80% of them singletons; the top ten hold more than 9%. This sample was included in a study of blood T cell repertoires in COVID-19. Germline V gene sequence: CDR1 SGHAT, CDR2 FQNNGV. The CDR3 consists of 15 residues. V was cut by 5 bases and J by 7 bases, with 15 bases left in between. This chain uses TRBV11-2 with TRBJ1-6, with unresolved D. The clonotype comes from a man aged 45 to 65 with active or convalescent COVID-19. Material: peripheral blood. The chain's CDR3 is CASSPQGGGNSPLHF. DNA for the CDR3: TGTGCCAGCAGCCCCCAAGGAGGCGGAAATTCACCCCTCCACTTT.